This T cell receptor beta chain was identified in a study of blood T cells in healthy people across ages. With a J-beta primer mix and a sample-barcoded 5' primer, a second PCR ran 7 to 11 cycles. TCRdb re-derived calls from the 5' RACE reads in MiXCR, one entry per CDR3 protein. Here the sample spans 1.5 million to 2 million distinct CDR3 sequences, approximately 32% being singletons. Germline assignment: CDR1 ENHRY and CDR2 SYGVKD. The CDR3 totals 15 residues. V was cut by 9 bases and J by 2 bases, with 18 bases left in between. This clonotype was recorded at least ten times. The sequenced sample consisted of blood. The chain joins TRBV10-3 to TRBJ2-3, with a tentative D call TRBD2 (6 bases). The TCR sequence derives from a woman in her twenties or thirties in good health. The CDR3 reads CAINPKAGSTDTQYF. The CDR3 DNA follows: TGTGCCATTAATCCGAAGGCGGGGTCCACAGATACGCAGTATTTT.